This paragraph reports one T cell receptor beta chain. The data were taken from a study of blood T cell repertoires in COVID-19. Original processing methods: Estimation of nucleated cell counts was performed using reference gene primer amplification. The data were produced by immunoSEQ multiplex PCR, yet TCRdb's version contains in-frame clones alone and is incomplete. Clone size and V and J calls were adopted from that table, with D and trimming inferred from the DNA. The table lists some 150,000 clones, about 80% of them singletons. The CDR3 totals 15 residues. Per germline, CDR1 LGHDT and CDR2 YNNKEL (reference sequence). V was cut by 3 bases and J by 4 bases, with 13 bases left in between.

V and J are TRBV3-1 (or the pseudogene TRBV3-2) and TRBJ1-5; a weak D match, TRBD1 (6 bases). Sequenced input: peripheral blood. This receptor was obtained from a woman aged 55-69 years with acute or convalescent COVID-19. The CDR3 bases are TGTGCCAGCAGCCATAGCGACAGGCTAAATCAGCCCCAGCATTTT. Encoded protein: CASSHSDRLNQPQHF.